The 4 T cell receptor beta chains listed next were all sequenced from one sample in a study of cytomegalovirus exposure and HLA in healthy donors. The PCR made use of 60 Vbeta and 13 Jbeta primers. Produced via immunoSEQ multiplex PCR; TCRdb's table is partial and in-frame only. There are 150,000 to 180,000 clones in the sample; 60% to 85% occur only once, and over 3% lies in the top ten. Input material: PBMCs. These receptors all stem from a woman in her thirties or forties in good health and CMV-seronegative.

The J gene is TRBJ2-1, the V gene TRBV6-1, with D possibly TRBD1 on 5 matching bases. Germline-derived CDR1 and CDR2 are MNHNS and SASEGT. The V gene lost 0 bases and the J gene lost 12 bases, with 24 bases spanning the gap. The CDR3 loop spans 17 amino acids. The CDR3 nucleotides are TGTGCCAGCAGTGAAGCGCCAAGTTGGGGCGTGGGTTTCGTGCAGTTCTTC. Its protein product is CASSEAPSWGVGFVQFF.

Within the sample, this clone is medium-sized. CDR3: CASKTASNEKLFF. DNA of the CDR3: TGCGCCAGCAAGACAGCATCGAATGAAAAACTGTTTTTT. V is TRBV5-1 and J is TRBJ1-4; maybe TRBD1 (5 bases). This CDR3 is 13 amino acids long. V was trimmed by 6 bases and J by 5 bases, leaving 11 bases between them. In germline, CDR1 is SGHRS, CDR2 YFSETQ.

This clone was seen only a few times. The J gene is TRBJ2-5, the V gene TRBV7-8; a possible D gene is TRBD1 (5 bases). V was clipped by 0 bases and J by 5 bases, with 19 bases between them. The CDR3 runs 17 residues. CDR1 is SGHVS, CDR2 FQNEAQ, per germline. As DNA, the CDR3 is TGTGCCAGCAGCTTAGCGCTAAGCAGGGAACTAAGGGAGACCCAGTACTTC. Encoded protein: CASSLALSRELRETQYF.

The chain combines TRBV6-1 with TRBJ2-5, with 15 bases lining up with TRBD2. CDR1 and CDR2 from the germline V gene are MNHNS and SASEGT. V dropped 4 bases and J dropped 5; count of bases not matched to a gene: 5. The CDR3 totals 16 residues. The CDR3 reads CASSVGGTSGRETQYF. CDR3 DNA sequence: TGTGCCAGCAGTGTCGGAGGGACTAGCGGGAGGGAGACCCAGTACTTC.